Listed below are T cell receptor beta chains from one sample, sequenced in a study of blood T cells in healthy people across ages. Using its own MiXCR run on the 5' RACE reads, TCRdb lists one record per CDR3 protein. The table lists roughly 1.9 million distinct CDR3 sequences, about two fifths of them singletons. Sequencing was carried out using blood. The receptors come from a human donor in good health. CDR3s include the opening cysteine and the closing phenylalanine or tryptophan. A D gene is named only where the DNA matches it firmly. Clone size is stated in some rows and not others, as once, few, many or a class when expanded.

>14|-|-|TRBJ2-5|TRBV18
CASSLLDTQETQYF
TGTGCCAGCTCACTATTGGACACTCAAGAGACCCAGTACTTC
>11|-|-|TRBJ2-1|TRBV12-3/TRBV12-4
CASSLGTSKFF
TGTGCCAGCAGTTTGGGCACCTCCAAGTTCTTC
>14|-|-|TRBJ1-1|TRBV24-1
CATSDEGMNTEAFF
TGTGCCACCAGTGATGAAGGGATGAACACTGAAGCTTTCTTT
>16|-|once|TRBJ2-3|TRBV28
CASSLLGSTSTDTQYF
TGTGCCAGCAGTTTGCTGGGCTCCACTAGCACAGATACGCAGTATTTT
>15|TRBD2|-|TRBJ2-7|TRBV28
CASSNGTSFPYEQYF
TGTGCCAGCAGTAACGGGACTAGCTTCCCCTACGAGCAGTACTTC
>14|-|-|TRBJ2-3|TRBV4-3
CASSQAGEADTQYF
TGCGCCAGCAGCCAAGCGGGAGAGGCAGATACGCAGTATTTT
>14|-|-|TRBJ1-2|TRBV6-6
CASSYSPENYGYTF
TGTGCCAGCAGTTACTCGCCGGAAAACTATGGCTACACCTTC
>18|TRBD2|-|TRBJ2-1|TRBV20-1
CSARDRGTSGYEYNEQFF
TGCAGTGCTAGAGATCGGGGGACTAGCGGATATGAATACAATGAGCAGTTCTTC
>13|-|-|TRBJ1-5|TRBV6-2/TRBV6-3
CAGSHTSNQPQHF
TGTGCCGGCAGCCACACTAGCAATCAGCCCCAGCATTTT
>14|-|once|TRBJ1-2|TRBV7-2
CASSFGSGTDGYTF
TGTGCCAGCAGCTTCGGCTCAGGGACTGATGGCTACACCTTC
>15|-|many|TRBJ1-2|TRBV20-1
CSASDQDNLPYGYTF
TGCAGTGCTAGTGATCAGGACAATTTACCCTATGGCTACACCTTC
>14|-|few|TRBJ1-1|TRBV16
CASSQLRTSTEAFF
TGTGCCAGCAGCCAATTGAGGACCTCCACTGAAGCTTTCTTT
>14|-|-|TRBJ1-2|TRBV4-3
CASSQDTGLSGYTF
TGCGCCAGCAGCCAAGATACAGGGTTAAGTGGCTACACCTTC
>15|TRBD1|-|TRBJ1-2|TRBV15
CATSAGQGTNYGYTF
TGTGCCACCTCTGCGGGACAGGGAACTAACTATGGCTACACCTTC
>14|-|once|TRBJ1-4|TRBV27
CASRDGGFSGELFF
TGTGCCAGCAGGGATGGGGGCTTTAGTGGGGAACTGTTTTTT
>13|-|many|TRBJ2-5|TRBV10-3
CAISDRDQETQYF
TGTGCCATCAGTGACAGAGACCAAGAGACCCAGTACTTC
>16|-|-|TRBJ2-5|TRBV20-1
CSARETDRQSRETQYF
TGCAGTGCTAGAGAGACCGACAGGCAGTCCAGAGAGACCCAGTACTTC
>13|-|-|TRBJ1-1|TRBV12-3/TRBV12-4
CASSLGTESKAFF
TGTGCCAGCAGTTTAGGGACAGAAAGCAAAGCTTTCTTT
>17|-|-|TRBJ2-5|TRBV7-2
CASSSRKGSGPQETQYF
TGTGCCAGCAGCTCCAGGAAGGGTAGCGGACCACAAGAGACCCAGTACTTC
>14|TRBD2|few|TRBJ2-7|TRBV20-1
CSASGSGGRYEQYF
TGCAGTGCTAGTGGTAGCGGGGGGCGGTACGAGCAGTACTTC
>17|TRBD1|-|TRBJ1-4|TRBV20-1
CSARDRDRRGTNEKLFF
TGCAGTGCTAGAGATAGGGACAGGCGGGGAACTAATGAAAAACTGTTTTTT
>14|-|-|TRBJ1-1|TRBV28
CASSLRVQNTEAFF
TGTGCCAGCAGTTTAAGGGTCCAGAACACTGAAGCTTTCTTT
>14|-|-|TRBJ2-5|TRBV28
CASRQTSPPETQYF
TGTGCCAGCAGACAGACCTCCCCTCCAGAGACCCAGTACTTC
>13|-|few|TRBJ2-1|TRBV9
CASSVRTYNEQFF
TGTGCCAGCAGCGTAAGGACATACAATGAGCAGTTCTTC
>18|TRBD2|-|TRBJ2-3|TRBV5-1
CASSFKWTSGSSADTQYF
TGCGCCAGCAGCTTTAAATGGACTAGCGGGAGCTCCGCGGATACGCAGTATTTT
>18|TRBD2|-|TRBJ2-3|TRBV7-2
CASSLIWGGGPNADTQYF
TGTGCCAGCAGCTTAATATGGGGCGGGGGGCCGAACGCAGATACGCAGTATTTT
>16|TRBD2|few|TRBJ2-5|TRBV7-3
CASSPKERGGQETQYF
TGTGCCAGCAGCCCGAAAGAACGGGGGGGACAAGAGACCCAGTACTTC
>14|TRBD1|-|TRBJ2-1|TRBV5-1
CASSLASDRDEQFF
TGCGCCAGCAGCTTGGCCTCGGACAGGGATGAGCAGTTCTTC
>15|-|-|TRBJ1-1|TRBV19
CASSTPAAMNTEAFF
TGTGCCAGTAGTACCCCGGCTGCGATGAACACTGAAGCTTTCTTT
>19|-|-|TRBJ2-1|TRBV7-9
CASSLASFVGRGFRNEQFF
TGTGCCAGCAGCTTAGCCTCCTTTGTGGGGCGCGGGTTTAGGAATGAGCAGTTCTTC
>17|TRBD2|-|TRBJ2-3|TRBV6-1
CASSEVGWGGSTDTQYF
TGTGCCAGCAGTGAAGTTGGCTGGGGGGGAAGCACAGATACGCAGTATTTT
>17|-|-|TRBJ2-1|TRBV7-9
CASSFYPGTEPNNEQFF
TGTGCCAGCAGCTTTTATCCCGGGACGGAGCCTAACAATGAGCAGTTCTTC
>15|TRBD1|few|TRBJ2-3|TRBV29-1
CSVTPTGTYTDTQYF
TGCAGCGTTACCCCGACAGGGACCTACACAGATACGCAGTATTTT
>15|-|-|TRBJ1-5|TRBV7-8
CASSADRGINQPQHF
TGTGCCAGCAGCGCAGATAGAGGGATTAATCAGCCCCAGCATTTT
>13|-|-|TRBJ1-2|TRBV30
CAWSVPLNYDYTF
TGTGCCTGGAGTGTACCACTTAACTATGACTACACCTTC
>14|TRBD1|-|TRBJ2-5|TRBV20-1
CSAPRRDREETQYF
TGCAGTGCTCCGCGAAGGGACAGGGAGGAGACCCAGTACTTC
>15|-|-|TRBJ1-1|TRBV6-1
CASSEKQGLNTEAFF
TGTGCCAGCAGTGAAAAACAGGGCTTGAACACTGAAGCTTTCTTT
>14|TRBD2|-|TRBJ2-5|TRBV20-1
CSAAGTSGGATQYF
TGCAGTGCAGCCGGGACTAGCGGGGGGGCTACCCAGTACTTC
>16|-|-|TRBJ1-1|TRBV7-9
CASSGSGPPDAGEAFF
TGTGCCAGCAGCGGATCCGGGCCACCAGACGCCGGTGAAGCTTTCTTT
>16|TRBD1|-|TRBJ2-1|TRBV7-2
CASSLVGTGTYNEQFF
TGTGCCAGCAGCTTAGTAGGGACAGGGACCTACAATGAGCAGTTCTTC